The T cell receptor beta chain under discussion was sequenced for a study of blood T cell repertoires in COVID-19. Study-wide background: COVID-19 samples from acute and convalescent phases originated in the United States, Italy and Spain.

The V segment lost 4 bases and the J segment 6 bases; nucleotides outside the gene matches: 6. Germline-derived CDR1 and CDR2 are SGHTA and FQGNSA. CDR3 length: 14 amino acids. The assay was immunoSEQ multiplex PCR, and TCRdb's table has in-frame clones only and misses some. The sample shows about 140,000 clones, 75% to 90% of them seen only once. Material: peripheral blood. This sequence joins TRBV7-2 and TRBJ2-7; 10 positions agree with TRBD2. The receptor was derived from a woman of 80 years or more with acute or convalescent COVID-19. CDR3 loop: CASSYKRGGPEQYF. In DNA, the CDR3 is TGTGCCAGCAGCTACAAGCGGGGGGGCCCCGAGCAGTACTTC. The entire variable domain, with the rest obtained from reference TRBV7-2 and TRBJ2-7, is as follows: GAGVSQSPSNKVTEKGKDVELRCDPISGHTALYWYRQSLGQGLEFLIYFQGNSAPDKSGLPSDRFSAERTGGSVSTLTIQRTQQEDSAVYLCASSYKRGGPEQYFGPGTRLTVT.